Listed below are T cell receptor beta chains from one sample, sequenced in a study of T cells in Graves' hyperthyroidism and ophthalmopathy. TCRdb independently ran MiXCR on the multiplex PCR reads; one entry per CDR3 protein. Counted here are over 350,000 distinct CDR3 sequences, 11% to 15% occurring once; the ten biggest clones make up around 30%. The sample was blood. These receptors came from a man between 45 and 60 years old with Graves' ophthalmopathy. CDR3s include the opening cysteine and the closing phenylalanine or tryptophan. Fields, in order: V gene, clone size, D gene, J gene, CDR3 protein, CDR3 DNA. A D gene is named only where the DNA matches it firmly. Only part of the rows carry a size: once, few, many, or a class if the clone is expanded.

TRBV18	many	NA	TRBJ2-1	CASSLAALRIGLNEQFF	TGTGCCAGCTCACTCGCGGCCCTAAGGATTGGATTAAATGAGCAGTTCTTC
TRBV19	few	NA	TRBJ1-2	CASSNDRRNGYTF	TGTGCCAGTAGTAATGACAGACGAAATGGCTACACCTTC
TRBV30	many	NA	TRBJ1-5	CAWSEGGLNQPQHF	TGTGCCTGGAGTGAAGGGGGGCTAAATCAGCCCCAGCATTTT
TRBV20-1	NA	NA	TRBJ2-7	CSAKDFEQYF	TGCAGTGCTAAGGATTTTGAGCAGTACTTC
TRBV28	NA	TRBD2	TRBJ2-4	CASLAGALPNLQYF	TGTGCCAGCCTAGCGGGAGCGCTTCCTAATCTTCAGTACTTC
TRBV2	many	TRBD2	TRBJ2-3	CASSEGGLAGVIFSTDTQYF	TGTGCCAGCAGTGAAGGGGGACTAGCGGGAGTAATATTCAGCACAGATACGCAGTATTTT
TRBV6-1	few	NA	TRBJ2-3	CASRPDPSTDTQYF	TGTGCCAGCAGACCCGATCCATCGACAGATACGCAGTATTTT
TRBV7-8	few	NA	TRBJ2-6	CASSLAGGRLSGANVLTF	TGTGCCAGCAGCTTAGCGGGGGGACGACTCTCTGGGGCCAACGTCCTGACTTTC
TRBV28	many	TRBD2	TRBJ2-1	CASVVTSGPNEQFF	TGTGCCAGCGTTGTGACTAGCGGACCCAATGAGCAGTTCTTC
TRBV14	few	NA	TRBJ1-3	CASSQDLASGNTIYF	TGTGCCAGCAGCCAAGACTTGGCGTCTGGAAACACCATATATTTT
TRBV9	few	TRBD2	TRBJ2-1	CASSPYTSGSSYNEQFF	TGTGCCAGCAGCCCGTATACTAGCGGGAGCTCCTACAATGAGCAGTTCTTC
TRBV24-1	NA	TRBD2	TRBJ2-1	CATSDLLAGGVFF	TGTGCCACCAGTGATTTGCTTGCGGGAGGGGTGTTCTTC
TRBV11-2	many	TRBD2	TRBJ2-1	CASSFSGTSGTRGEQFF	TGTGCCAGCAGCTTTTCCGGGACTAGCGGGACTAGGGGTGAGCAGTTCTTC
TRBV20-1	many	NA	TRBJ2-2	CSADRESHTGELFF	TGCAGTGCGGACCGGGAGTCTCACACCGGGGAGCTGTTTTTT
TRBV28	NA	NA	TRBJ2-1	CASSLSGRRGRNEQFF	TGTGCCAGCAGTTTATCCGGGCGGCGTGGTCGGAATGAGCAGTTCTTC
TRBV19	NA	NA	TRBJ2-3	CASSSVAGTTDTQYF	TGTGCCAGTAGTTCCGTTGCGGGGACCACAGATACGCAGTATTTT
TRBV30	many	TRBD1	TRBJ1-2	CAWSRDRPYGYTF	TGTGCCTGGAGCAGGGACAGGCCTTATGGCTACACCTTC
TRBV29-1	NA	NA	TRBJ2-5	CSVDLAETQYF	TGCAGCGTTGATCTCGCGGAGACCCAGTACTTC
TRBV30	NA	TRBD1	TRBJ2-7	CAWSRGRTGFAQYF	TGTGCCTGGAGTAGAGGTCGGACAGGTTTCGCGCAGTACTTC
TRBV27	few	TRBD2	TRBJ2-3	CASALRGGITDTQYF	TGTGCCAGCGCCCTGCGGGGGGGGATCACAGATACGCAGTATTTT
TRBV7-9	many	NA	TRBJ2-7	CASSGGQSPSYEQYF	TGTGCCAGCAGCGGAGGACAGTCTCCCTCCTACGAGCAGTACTTC
TRBV7-9	many	TRBD2	TRBJ2-3	CASTLAGVVDTQYF	TGTGCCAGCACCCTAGCGGGAGTGGTAGATACGCAGTATTTT
TRBV5-4	NA	NA	TRBJ2-1	CASSLRQGDNEQFF	TGTGCCAGCAGCTTGAGGCAGGGAGACAATGAGCAGTTCTTC
TRBV27	few	NA	TRBJ2-6	CASSFWALSGANVLTF	TGTGCCAGCAGTTTTTGGGCGCTCTCTGGGGCCAACGTCCTGACTTTC
TRBV7-2	many	TRBD2	TRBJ2-7	CASSGRGSRTRTYEQYF	TGTGCCAGCAGCGGGCGGGGGTCTCGGACTAGGACTTACGAGCAGTACTTC
TRBV28	many	NA	TRBJ1-4	CASSLGPPSNEKLFF	TGTGCCAGCAGCCTTGGACCCCCGTCTAATGAAAAACTGTTTTTT
TRBV6-5	many	NA	TRBJ1-1	CASSYFGGENTEAFF	TGTGCCAGCAGTTACTTCGGGGGCGAGAACACTGAAGCTTTCTTT
TRBV7-8	many	NA	TRBJ1-2	CASSLAGGLELYGYTF	TGTGCCAGCAGCTTAGCTGGGGGCCTGGAACTCTATGGCTACACCTTC
TRBV7-8	many	NA	TRBJ1-1	CASSLGILTEAFF	TGTGCCAGCAGCTTAGGGATACTTACTGAAGCTTTCTTT
TRBV3-1	many	TRBD2	TRBJ2-3	CASSLGLAGPDTQYF	TGTGCCAGCAGCTTGGGACTAGCGGGTCCTGATACGCAGTATTTT
TRBV5-6	few	NA	TRBJ2-1	CASSLVGTDEQFF	TGTGCCAGCAGCTTGGTGGGTACCGATGAGCAGTTCTTC
TRBV14	NA	NA	TRBJ2-7	CASSQPGAYEQYF	TGTGCCAGCAGCCAACCCGGAGCCTACGAGCAGTACTTC
TRBV5-5	many	NA	TRBJ2-1	CASSLVTNEQFF	TGTGCCAGCAGCTTGGTCACCAATGAGCAGTTCTTC
TRBV20-1	many	NA	TRBJ2-5	CSAQEGLANQETQYF	TGCAGTGCTCAAGAGGGCCTAGCGAACCAAGAGACCCAGTACTTC
TRBV30	once	NA	TRBJ1-5	CAWQYRDNQPQHF	TGTGCCTGGCAATACAGGGACAATCAGCCCCAGCATTTT
TRBV9	NA	NA	TRBJ2-7	CASSVGHPSSYEQYF	TGTGCCAGCAGCGTAGGACACCCGAGCTCCTACGAGCAGTACTTC